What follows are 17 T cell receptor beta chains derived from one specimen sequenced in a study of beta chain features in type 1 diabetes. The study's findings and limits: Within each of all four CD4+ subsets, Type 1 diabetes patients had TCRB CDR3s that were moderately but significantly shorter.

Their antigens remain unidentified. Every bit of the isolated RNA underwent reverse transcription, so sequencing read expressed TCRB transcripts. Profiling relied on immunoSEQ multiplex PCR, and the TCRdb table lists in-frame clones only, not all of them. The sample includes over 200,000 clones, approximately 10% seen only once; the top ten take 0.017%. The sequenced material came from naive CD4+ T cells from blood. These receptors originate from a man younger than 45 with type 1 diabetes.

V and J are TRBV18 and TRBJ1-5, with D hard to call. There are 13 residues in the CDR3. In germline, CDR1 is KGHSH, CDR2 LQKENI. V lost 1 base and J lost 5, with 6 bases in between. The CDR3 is CASSPQRDQPQHF. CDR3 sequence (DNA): TGTGCCAGCTCACCACAGAGAGATCAGCCCCAGCATTTT.

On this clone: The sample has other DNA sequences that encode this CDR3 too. CDR3 protein: CASSLYNQPQHF. CDR3 coding DNA: TGTGCCAGCAGCTTGTACAATCAGCCCCAGCATTTT. The rearrangement uses TRBV7-2 and TRBJ1-5, with D hard to call. CDR1 is SGHTA and CDR2 is FQGNSA in the germline V gene. V lost 3 bases and J 3 bases, leaving 3 bases between the germline ends. The CDR3 spans 12 residues.

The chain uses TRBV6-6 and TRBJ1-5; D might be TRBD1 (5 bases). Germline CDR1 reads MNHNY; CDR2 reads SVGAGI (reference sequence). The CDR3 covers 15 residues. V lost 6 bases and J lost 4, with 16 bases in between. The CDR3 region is CASRGSGGENQPQHF. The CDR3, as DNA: TGTGCCAGCAGGGGGTCCGGGGGAGAGAATCAGCCCCAGCATTTT.

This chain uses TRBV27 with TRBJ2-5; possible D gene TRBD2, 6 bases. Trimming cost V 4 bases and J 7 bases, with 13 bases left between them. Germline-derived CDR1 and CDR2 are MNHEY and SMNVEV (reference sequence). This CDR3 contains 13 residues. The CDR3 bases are TGTGCCAGCAGTTATAGGAGGGGCGGGACCCAGTACTTC. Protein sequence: CASSYRRGGTQYF.

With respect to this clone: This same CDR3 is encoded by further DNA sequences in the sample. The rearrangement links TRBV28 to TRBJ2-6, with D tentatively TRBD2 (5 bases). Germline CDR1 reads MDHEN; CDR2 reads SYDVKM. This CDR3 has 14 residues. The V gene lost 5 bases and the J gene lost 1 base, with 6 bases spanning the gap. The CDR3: CASSRGSGANVLTF. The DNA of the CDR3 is TGTGCCAGCAGTAGAGGGTCTGGGGCCAACGTCCTGACTTTC.

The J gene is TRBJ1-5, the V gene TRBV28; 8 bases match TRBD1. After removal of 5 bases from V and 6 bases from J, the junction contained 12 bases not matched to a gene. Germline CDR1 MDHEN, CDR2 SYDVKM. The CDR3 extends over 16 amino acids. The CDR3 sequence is CASSPLGRGRGQPQHF. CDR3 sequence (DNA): TGTGCCAGCAGTCCCCTGGGCAGGGGGCGCGGTCAGCCCCAGCATTTT.

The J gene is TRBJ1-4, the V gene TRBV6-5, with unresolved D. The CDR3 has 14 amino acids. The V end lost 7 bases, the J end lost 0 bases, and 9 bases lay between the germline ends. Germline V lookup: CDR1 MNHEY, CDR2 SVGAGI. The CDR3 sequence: CASTRFATNEKLFF. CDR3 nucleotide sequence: TGTGCCAGCACCAGATTCGCAACTAATGAAAAACTGTTTTTT.

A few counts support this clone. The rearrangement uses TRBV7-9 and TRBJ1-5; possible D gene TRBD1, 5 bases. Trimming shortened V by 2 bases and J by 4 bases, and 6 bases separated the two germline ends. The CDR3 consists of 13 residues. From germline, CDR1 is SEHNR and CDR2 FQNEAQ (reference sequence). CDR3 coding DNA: TGTGCCAGCAGCTTACGACAGAATCAGCCCCAGCATTTT. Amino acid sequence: CASSLRQNQPQHF.

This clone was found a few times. This chain's CDR3 is CAWAFGTGAEKLFF. CDR3 nucleotides: TGTGCCTGGGCCTTCGGGACAGGGGCTGAAAAACTGTTTTTT. The chain is built from TRBV30 and TRBJ1-4, with TRBD1 identical over 10 bases. The CDR3 spans 14 residues. The germline CDR1 and CDR2 sequences are GTSNPN and SVGIG (reference sequence). V shed 5 bases, J shed 7 bases, and the junction held 7 bases outside the gene matches.

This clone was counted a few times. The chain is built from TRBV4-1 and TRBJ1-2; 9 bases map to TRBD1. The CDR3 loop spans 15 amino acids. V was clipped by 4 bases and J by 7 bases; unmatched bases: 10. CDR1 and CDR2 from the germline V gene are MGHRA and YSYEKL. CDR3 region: CASSRGTGPPGGYTF. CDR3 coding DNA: TGCGCCAGCAGCCGTGGGACAGGGCCTCCGGGTGGCTACACCTTC.

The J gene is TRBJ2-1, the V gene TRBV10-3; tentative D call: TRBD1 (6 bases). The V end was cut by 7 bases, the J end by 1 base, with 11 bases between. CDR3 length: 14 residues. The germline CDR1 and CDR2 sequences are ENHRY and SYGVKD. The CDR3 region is CAIKGVGSYNEQFF. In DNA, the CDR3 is TGTGCCATCAAGGGGGTTGGGTCCTACAATGAGCAGTTCTTC.

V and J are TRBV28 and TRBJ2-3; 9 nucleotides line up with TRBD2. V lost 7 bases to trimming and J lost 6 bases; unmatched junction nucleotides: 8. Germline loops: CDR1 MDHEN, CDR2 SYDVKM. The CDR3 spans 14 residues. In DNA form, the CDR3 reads TGTGCCAGCAAGAGCGGGGGGTCAATGGATACGCAGTATTTT. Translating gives CASKSGGSMDTQYF. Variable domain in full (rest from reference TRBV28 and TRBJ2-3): DVKVTQSSRYLVKRTGEKVFLECVQDMDHENMFWYRQDPGLGLRLIYFSYDVKMKEKGDIPEGYSVSREKKERFSLILESASTNQTSMYLCASKSGGSMDTQYFGPGTRLTVL.

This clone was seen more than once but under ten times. The CDR3 DNA is TGCGCCAGCAGCTTGGCTCCAGGTAACAATGAGCAGTTCTTC. Translation gives CASSLAPGNNEQFF. The V gene is TRBV5-1, the J gene TRBJ2-1; D remains unclear. CDR1 and CDR2 from the germline V gene are SGHRS and YFSETQ. CDR3 size: 14 residues. V dropped 0 bases and J dropped 5 bases, with 9 bases sitting between them. The entire variable domain, with the rest obtained from reference TRBV5-1 and TRBJ2-1, is as follows: KAGVTQTPRYLIKTRGQQVTLSCSPISGHRSVSWYQQTPGQGLQFLFEYFSETQRNKGNFPGRFSGRQFSNSRSEMNVSTLELGDSALYLCASSLAPGNNEQFFGPGTRLTVL.

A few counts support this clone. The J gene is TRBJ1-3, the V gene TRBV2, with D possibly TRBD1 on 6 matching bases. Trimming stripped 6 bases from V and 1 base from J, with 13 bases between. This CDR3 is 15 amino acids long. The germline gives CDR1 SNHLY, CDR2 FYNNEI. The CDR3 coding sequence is TGTGCCAGCAGCATAACCACAGGGTCTGGAAACACCATATATTTT. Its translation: CASSITTGSGNTIYF.

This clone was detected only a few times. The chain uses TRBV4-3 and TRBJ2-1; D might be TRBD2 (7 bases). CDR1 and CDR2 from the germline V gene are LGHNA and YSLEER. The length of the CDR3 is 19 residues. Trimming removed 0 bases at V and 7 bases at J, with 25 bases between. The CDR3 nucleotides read TGCGCCAGCAGCCAAGATTTGGCGGGGGCCCTTATCGGTACGAATGAGCAGTTCTTC. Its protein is CASSQDLAGALIGTNEQFF.

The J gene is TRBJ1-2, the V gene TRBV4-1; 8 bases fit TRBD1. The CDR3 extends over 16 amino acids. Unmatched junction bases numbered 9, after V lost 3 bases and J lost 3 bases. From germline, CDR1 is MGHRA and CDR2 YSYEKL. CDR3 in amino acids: CASSQGQGARYYGYTF. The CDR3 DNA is TGCGCCAGCAGCCAGGGTCAGGGGGCGCGGTACTATGGCTACACCTTC.

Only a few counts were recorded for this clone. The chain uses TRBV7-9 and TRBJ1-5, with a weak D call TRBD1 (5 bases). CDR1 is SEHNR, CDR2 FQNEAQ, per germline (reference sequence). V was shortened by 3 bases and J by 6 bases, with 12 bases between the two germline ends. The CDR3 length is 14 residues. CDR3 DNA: TGTGCCAGCAGCTTTGGCCGGGGGTTTCAGCCCCAGCATTTT. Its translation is CASSFGRGFQPQHF. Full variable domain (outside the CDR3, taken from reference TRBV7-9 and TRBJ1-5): DTGVSQNPRHKITKRGQNVTFRCDPISEHNRLYWYRQTLGQGPEFLTYFQNEAQLEKSRLLSDRFSAERPKGSFSTLEIQRTEQGDSAMYLCASSFGRGFQPQHFGDGTRLSIL.